A selection of T cell receptor beta chains follows, all from one sample in a study of response to subunit inactivated influenza vaccine. One entry per CDR3 protein, called by TCRdb with MiXCR from the RT-PCR reads. The profile shows hundreds of thousands of distinct CDR3 sequences, roughly 12% of them singletons. The sequences come from PBMCs from blood, collected on the day of vaccination. The receptors originated from a man aged 50 to 59 who received an inactivated influenza vaccine. CDR3s include the opening cysteine and the closing phenylalanine or tryptophan. Each record gives: clone size, CDR3 length, J gene, V gene, D gene, CDR3 protein, CDR3 DNA. A D gene is named only where the DNA matches it firmly. Size values are once, few and many counts, or a class for expanded clones, and some rows have none.

- 15 TRBJ1-5 TRBV4-2 - CASSQVGRDDQPQHF TGTGCCAGCAGCCAAGTTGGCAGGGACGATCAGCCCCAGCATTTT
many 15 TRBJ2-1 TRBV20-1 - CSAMPPGHRYNEQFF TGCAGTGCTATGCCCCCGGGACACCGATACAATGAGCAGTTCTTC
few 15 TRBJ2-3 TRBV20-1 TRBD2 CSARRPGLDHDTQYF TGCAGTGCTAGACGCCCGGGACTAGACCACGATACGCAGTATTTT
- 17 TRBJ2-7 TRBV27 TRBD2 CASSLRLAGGLGYEQYF TGTGCCAGCAGTTTAAGACTAGCGGGGGGGCTGGGATACGAGCAGTACTTC
many 14 TRBJ2-1 TRBV30 - CASGTPLEYNEQFF TGTGCCTCCGGGACCCCCCTCGAATACAATGAGCAGTTCTTC
- 14 TRBJ2-7 TRBV7-8 - CASGGTDFLYEQYF TGTGCCAGCGGAGGGACAGACTTCCTCTACGAGCAGTACTTC
- 14 TRBJ2-7 TRBV5-1 - CASSLAAGTYEQYF TGCGCCAGCAGCTTGGCCGCGGGAACCTACGAGCAGTACTTC
few 15 TRBJ1-5 TRBV27 - CASSLSRGENQPQHF TGTGCCAGCAGTTTATCCCGGGGGGAGAACCAGCCCCAGCATTTT
few 14 TRBJ1-2 TRBV24-1 TRBD1 CATSAADRVYGYTF TGTGCCACCAGTGCCGCGGACAGGGTATATGGCTACACCTTC
- 17 TRBJ2-5 TRBV27 TRBD2 CASSFLASGGPRETQYF TGTGCCAGCAGTTTTCTAGCCTCGGGGGGTCCACGAGAGACCCAGTACTTC
- 15 TRBJ1-5 TRBV7-8 - CASSRGGSGNQPQHF TGTGCCAGCAGCCGAGGAGGGAGTGGCAATCAGCCCCAGCATTTT
many 14 TRBJ2-7 TRBV2 TRBD2 CASTLSGGSYEQYF TGTGCCAGCACCCTCAGCGGGGGCTCCTACGAGCAGTACTTC
few 16 TRBJ2-1 TRBV20-1 - CSARDWAASSYNEQFF TGCAGTGCTAGAGATTGGGCAGCAAGCTCCTACAATGAGCAGTTCTTC
- 16 TRBJ2-2 TRBV6-2/TRBV6-3 - CASSYRAGVNTGELFF TGTGCCAGCAGTTACAGGGCAGGGGTGAACACCGGGGAGCTGTTTTTT